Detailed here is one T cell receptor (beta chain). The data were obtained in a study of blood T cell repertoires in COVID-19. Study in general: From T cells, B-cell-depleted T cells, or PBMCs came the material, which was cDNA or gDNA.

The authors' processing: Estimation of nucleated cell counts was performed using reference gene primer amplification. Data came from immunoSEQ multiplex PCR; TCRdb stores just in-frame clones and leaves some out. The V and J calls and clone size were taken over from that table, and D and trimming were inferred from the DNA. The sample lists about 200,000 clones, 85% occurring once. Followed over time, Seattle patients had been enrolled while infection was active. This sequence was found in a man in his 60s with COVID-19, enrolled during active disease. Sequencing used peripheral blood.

The CDR3 bases are TGTGCCAGCAGTACCCAGGGGCCTTATGGCTACACCTTC. It is translated as CASSTQGPYGYTF. This chain uses TRBV6-5 with TRBJ1-2; TRBD1 is a possible D gene (6 bases). CDR1 and CDR2 from the germline V gene are MNHEY and SVGAGI. This CDR3 has 13 amino acids. Trimming cost V 5 bases and J 5 bases, with 12 bases left between them.